Below are 22 T cell receptor beta chains sequenced from a single sample in a study of shared clonotypes between healthy human individuals. Some clones are missing from TCRdb's copy, which holds only in-frame ones; the method was immunoSEQ multiplex PCR. The sample shows some 530,000 clones, more than 65% of them seen only once. The sample taken for sequencing was PBMCs. The receptors originated from a woman aged 40 to 50 in good health. Some clones in this sample may be carry-over from other donors' samples.

The rearrangement uses TRBV28 and TRBJ1-4; a possible D gene is TRBD1 (5 bases). The V and J ends lost 10 bases and 13 bases respectively, with 16 bases between them. The CDR3 totals 11 residues. Germline V gene data show CDR1 as MDHEN and CDR2 as SYDVKM. The CDR3 sequence is CATGPPRRLFF. The CDR3 nucleotides read TGTGCCACGGGACCACCCCGGCGACTGTTTTTT. The whole variable domain, remainder taken from reference TRBV28 and TRBJ1-4, is DVKVTQSSRYLVKRTGEKVFLECVQDMDHENMFWYRQDPGLGLRLIYFSYDVKMKEKGDIPEGYSVSREKKERFSLILESASTNQTSMYLCATGPPRRLFFGSGTQLSVL.

The chain links TRBV18 to TRBJ1-4, with TRBD1 as a possible D gene (5 bases). Per germline, CDR1 KGHSH and CDR2 LQKENI. Between the trimmed V and J ends, which lost 2 bases and 4 bases, there was a span of 14 bases. This CDR3 comprises 16 residues. The CDR3 reads CASSPSVAGGNEKLFF. The CDR3 region has the DNA TGTGCCAGCTCACCAAGCGTTGCGGGGGGTAATGAAAAACTGTTTTTT.

This chain links TRBV5-1 with TRBJ1-1; 7 bases line up with TRBD1. Trimming at V came to 0 bases and at J to 0 bases, leaving 5 bases not matched to a gene. The CDR3 consists of 16 residues. CDR1 SGHRS and CDR2 YFSETQ come from the germline V gene. DNA of the CDR3: TGCGCCAGCAGCTTGGGTGCTAGGGGGCTGAACACTGAAGCTTTCTTT. Translating gives CASSLGARGLNTEAFF.

For this clone: A far larger clone is one base from this, pointing to a likely read error. The genes are TRBV2 and TRBJ1-1; D gene unclear. Germline V gives CDR1 SNHLY, CDR2 FYNNEI. The CDR3 totals 12 residues. The CDR3 DNA reads as TGTGCCAGAAGTGAAAGAGCGGCTGAAGCTTTCTTT. It specifies CARSERAAEAFF.

The rearrangement uses TRBV4-3 and TRBJ2-7; D is uncertain. Looked up from germline, CDR1 is LGHNA and CDR2 is YSLEER. The CDR3 spans 13 residues. V lost 1 base and J lost 3, with 7 bases in between. This CDR3 reads CASSQGPGYEQYF. The CDR3 bases are TGCGCCAGCAGCCAAGGGCCGGGCTACGAGCAGTACTTC.

In the case of this clone: This sequence is one base from a far larger clone and is likely a read error. This CDR3 is also generated by other DNA sequences in the sample. The chain carries TRBV25-1 and TRBJ2-3; D is undetermined. This CDR3 has 15 residues. CDR1 is MGHDK and CDR2 is SYGVNS in the germline V gene. V was cut by 6 bases and J by 1 base, with 14 bases left in between. The CDR3 loop reads CASSDPGRGTDTQYF. For the CDR3, the DNA is TGTGCCAGCAGCGATCCAGGACGAGGCACAGATACGCAGTATTTT.

This chain uses TRBV15 with TRBJ2-7; maybe TRBD2 (6 bases). This CDR3 contains 15 residues. CDR1 is LNHNV, CDR2 YYDKDF, per germline (reference sequence). V gave up 0 bases and J gave up 4 bases, with 13 bases separating them. The CDR3 reads CATSRDYAGNYEQYF. The CDR3 coding sequence is TGTGCCACCAGCAGAGATTACGCGGGAAATTACGAGCAGTACTTC.

The rearrangement links TRBV6-5 to TRBJ2-7; D is unresolved. Germline-derived CDR1 and CDR2 are MNHEY and SVGAGI. The V and J ends lost 4 bases and 0 bases respectively, with 10 bases between them. This CDR3 has 14 amino acids. The CDR3 loop is CASSLRASSYEQYF. The CDR3 DNA is TGTGCCAGCAGTTTACGCGCGAGCTCCTACGAGCAGTACTTC.

The chain links TRBV5-8 to TRBJ1-1, with TRBD1 as a possible D gene (6 bases). CDR1 and CDR2 from the germline V gene are SGHTS and YDEGEE. The CDR3 sequence is 14 residues long. Between the trimmed V and J ends, which lost 0 bases and 3 bases, there was a span of 9 bases. The CDR3: CASSLGRGDTEAFF. CDR3 DNA: TGTGCCAGCAGCTTGGGCAGGGGAGACACTGAAGCTTTCTTT.

V usage is TRBV29-1 and J usage is TRBJ1-1; the D is unclear. V gave up 7 bases and J gave up 1 base, with 10 bases separating them. Germline V CDR1 and CDR2: SQVTM, ANQGSEA. The CDR3 contains 12 residues. This chain's CDR3 is CSALHGNTEAFF. As DNA, the CDR3 is TGCAGCGCCCTACACGGGAACACTGAAGCTTTCTTT.

To note about this clone: This likely reflects a read error, since a far larger clone is one base away. CDR3 residues: CASIQDDLGGQPQHF. The CDR3 nucleotides read TGCGCCAGCATCCAAGATGACTTAGGGGGACAGCCCCAGCATTTT. The chain couples TRBV4-3 to TRBJ1-5; D is possibly TRBD1 (6 bases). The CDR3 has 15 residues. Germline loops: CDR1 LGHNA, CDR2 YSLEER.

This clone ranks as medium-sized. The sample carries other DNA sequences with the same CDR3. The rearrangement uses TRBV4-2 and TRBJ2-6, with D uncertain. The V end was cut by 0 bases, the J end by 1 base, with 4 bases between. Looked up from germline, CDR1 is LGHNA and CDR2 is YNFKEQ. The CDR3 has 15 residues. The CDR3 nucleotides read TGTGCCAGCAGCCAAGAGGGGTCTGGGGCCAACGTCCTGACTTTC. It codes for CASSQEGSGANVLTF.

The chain carries TRBV29-1 and TRBJ2-4, with D possibly being TRBD1 (6 bases). Germline V lookup: CDR1 SQVTM, CDR2 ANQGSEA. The ends were cut back, 4 bases at V and 4 bases at J, with 8 bases in the middle. The CDR3 contains 12 residues. The CDR3 loop reads CSVAGDKNIQYF. In nucleotides, the CDR3 is TGCAGCGTTGCAGGGGATAAAAACATTCAGTACTTC.

This chain uses TRBV28 with TRBJ1-2; 9 nucleotides align to TRBD1. Germline-derived CDR1 and CDR2 are MDHEN and SYDVKM. There are 17 residues in the CDR3. V shed 2 bases, J shed 4 bases, and the junction held 11 bases outside the gene matches. For the CDR3, the DNA is TGTGCCAGCAGTTTAACAGGGGGCGCTTCTGGTATCTATGGCTACACCTTC. As protein: CASSLTGGASGIYGYTF.

Written as DNA, the CDR3 is TGTGCCAGCAGCTTTAGTGGAGGGGATCAGCCCCAGCATTTT. It is translated as CASSFSGGDQPQHF. The V call is TRBV7-2, the J call TRBJ1-5, with a possible D match to TRBD1 (5 bases). Between the trimmed V and J ends, which lost 3 bases and 5 bases, there was a span of 11 bases. The V gene's germline CDR1 is SGHTA and CDR2 FQGNSA. CDR3 length: 14 amino acids.

This clone came up once. This chain links TRBV5-6 with TRBJ1-5, with TRBD1 matching over 7 bases. This CDR3 has 18 residues. Germline CDR1 reads SGHDT; CDR2 reads YYEEEE. V lost 2 bases and J lost 5; bases outside the gene matches: 16. Here the CDR3 reads CASSLWGLRQGAYQPQHF. CDR3 coding DNA: TGTGCCAGCAGCTTATGGGGCTTGAGACAGGGTGCCTATCAGCCCCAGCATTTT. The variable domain in full, completed from reference TRBV5-6 and TRBJ1-5, reads DAGVTQSPTHLIKTRGQQVTLRCSPKSGHDTVSWYQQALGQGPQFIFQYYEEEERQRGNFPDRFSGHQFPNYSSELNVNALLLGDSALYLCASSLWGLRQGAYQPQHFGDGTRLSIL.

CDR3 amino acids: CASSHPPSGNEQYF. The CDR3 DNA reads as TGTGCCAGCAGCCACCCCCCTAGCGGGAACGAGCAGTACTTC. The chain joins TRBV14 to TRBJ2-7, with TRBD2 matching over 9 bases. Looked up from germline, CDR1 is SGHDN and CDR2 is FVKESK. The CDR3 consists of 14 residues. With V trimmed by 3 bases and J by 5 bases, 5 bases remained unmatched. The full variable domain, its missing parts supplied by reference TRBV14 and TRBJ2-7, is EAGVTQFPSHSVIEKGQTVTLRCDPISGHDNLYWYRRVMGKEIKFLLHFVKESKQDESGMPNNRFLAERTGGTYSTLKVQPAELEDSGVYFCASSHPPSGNEQYFGPGTRLTVT.

On this clone: The sample holds other DNA sequences that translate to the same CDR3. CDR3 in amino acids: CASSLQGETQYF. In nucleotides, the CDR3 is TGTGCCAGCAGCTTACAGGGAGAGACCCAGTACTTC. The rearrangement joins TRBV7-9 to TRBJ2-5; D is possibly TRBD1 (5 bases). V shed 2 bases and J shed 4 bases, with 5 bases lying between them. The length of the CDR3 is 12 residues. CDR1 and CDR2 from the germline V gene are SEHNR and FQNEAQ (reference sequence).

The genes are TRBV7-9 and TRBJ2-2; D is unresolved. Germline loops: CDR1 SEHNR, CDR2 FQNEAQ (reference sequence). The CDR3 extends over 13 amino acids. The V and J ends lost 2 bases and 6 bases respectively, with 7 bases between them. The CDR3 spells CASSLKVAGELFF. For the CDR3, the DNA is TGTGCCAGCAGCTTAAAGGTGGCCGGGGAGCTGTTTTTT.

The chain employs TRBV21-1 and TRBJ2-5; the table gives TRBD2 as D, unverified against the DNA. TRBV21-1 is marked as a pseudogene. The CDR3 covers 21 residues. CDR3: CASSKRPGTSGRCFTGETQYF. CDR3 nucleotide sequence: TGTGCCAGCAGCAAACGTCCCGGGACTAGCGGGAGATGCTTCACGGGCGAGACCCAGTACTTC.

The table lists this clone with many counts. This sequence joins TRBV5-1 and TRBJ2-3, with 8 bases fitting TRBD2. With V trimmed by 4 bases and J by 1 base, 11 bases remained unmatched. The CDR3 totals 17 residues. Germline loops: CDR1 SGHRS, CDR2 YFSETQ. CDR3 nucleotides: TGCGCCAGCAGCCCAAGGCGTCTAGCGGGTGGCACAGATACGCAGTATTTT. Its translation is CASSPRRLAGGTDTQYF.

The rearrangement links TRBV5-6 to TRBJ1-4; D uncertain. This CDR3 has 15 amino acids. V shed 3 bases and J shed 0 bases, with 9 bases lying between them. The V gene's germline CDR1 is SGHDT and CDR2 YYEEEE. Here the CDR3 DNA reads TGTGCCAGCAGCTCGGGGTGGTCAACTAATGAAAAACTGTTTTTT. Protein product: CASSSGWSTNEKLFF. The whole variable domain, filled in from reference TRBV5-6 and TRBJ1-4, reads DAGVTQSPTHLIKTRGQQVTLRCSPKSGHDTVSWYQQALGQGPQFIFQYYEEEERQRGNFPDRFSGHQFPNYSSELNVNALLLGDSALYLCASSSGWSTNEKLFFGSGTQLSVL.